This T cell receptor (beta chain) came from a study of blood T cell repertoires in COVID-19. Study-level information: In each case, the material was cDNA or gDNA derived from T cells, B-cell-depleted T cells, or PBMCs.

Only in-frame clones appear in the TCRdb table, and some are missing; sequencing was by immunoSEQ multiplex PCR. The profile shows some 50,000 clones, roughly 82% of them singletons. The J segment lost 2 bases and the V segment lost 7 bases, leaving 4 bases of the junction unmatched. The V gene's germline CDR1 is LNHDA and CDR2 SQIVND (reference sequence). The CDR3 totals 14 residues. Sequenced material: peripheral blood. The rearrangement joins TRBV19 to TRBJ2-7; TRBD1 agrees at 11 bases. This receptor was taken from a woman over 75 with acute or convalescent COVID-19. Here the CDR3 DNA reads TGTGCCAGTACCCCGGGACAGGGGGCCTACGAGCAGTACTTC. As protein: CASTPGQGAYEQYF.